The 20 T cell receptor beta chains listed next were all sequenced from one sample in a study of T-cell memory formation after mild COVID-19. TCRdb reprocessed the 5' RACE reads with MiXCR, giving one entry per CDR3 protein. Of 150,000 to 200,000 distinct CDR3 sequences listed, roughly 16% are singletons. The sequenced sample was PBMCs or a T cell subset sorted from them (not recorded which). These receptors came from an adult woman who had mild COVID-19 (a few samples of this study predate the infection). Cell type and time point are not known.

The J gene is TRBJ2-7, the V gene TRBV6-2 or TRBV6-3, with D tentatively TRBD1 (6 bases). The CDR3 covers 13 residues. From germline, CDR1 is MNHEY and CDR2 SVGEGT. The V end lost 6 bases, the J end lost 3 bases, and 12 bases lay between the germline ends. The CDR3 is CASSKTGRYEQYV. CDR3 nucleotide sequence: TGTGCCAGCAGCAAGACAGGTCGCTACGAGCAGTACGTC.

This clonotype was observed a few times. Mismatch with germline at one junction end may stem from a read error. This rearrangement joins TRBV7-7 to TRBJ2-2; 9 bases fit TRBD1. The CDR3 sequence is 18 residues long. Germline V gene sequence: CDR1 SSHAT, CDR2 FNYEAQ (reference sequence). CDR3 region: CASSLSRADRGYTGELFF. For the CDR3, the DNA is TGTGCTAGCAGCTTATCGAGGGCTGACAGGGGGTACACCGGGGAGCTGTTTTTT. The full variable domain, with the rest looked up from reference TRBV7-7 and TRBJ2-2, is GAGVSQSPRYKVTKRGQDVTLRCDPISSHATLYWYQQALGQGPEFLTYFNYEAQPDKSGLPSDRFSAERPEGSISTLTIQRTEQRDSAMYRCASSLSRADRGYTGELFFGEGSRLTVL.

The chain couples TRBV20-1 to TRBJ1-2, with D perhaps TRBD1 (6 bases). Between the trimmed V and J ends, which lost 4 bases and 0 bases, there was a span of 15 bases. Germline V CDR1 and CDR2: DFQATT, SNEGSKA (reference sequence). The CDR3 has 15 residues. The DNA of the CDR3 is TGCAGTGCTACGAAGGGGGGCGGGACTAACTATGGCTACACCTTC. Its translation: CSATKGGGTNYGYTF.

J is TRBJ2-3 and V is TRBV18; the D is unclear. Germline CDR1 and CDR2: KGHSH and LQKENI. The CDR3 is 12 amino acids. V shed 3 bases and J shed 8 bases, with 9 bases lying between them. In DNA form, the CDR3 reads TGTGCCAGCTCACCGATGGGTGGTACGCAGTATTTT. This codes for CASSPMGGTQYF.

This clonotype was detected a few times. The V gene is TRBV12-3 or TRBV12-4, the J gene TRBJ2-3, with a weak D call TRBD2 (5 bases). The CDR3 has 15 residues. V lost 5 bases and J lost 0, with 12 bases in between. CDR3 in amino acids: CASSVQRLSTDTQYF. CDR3 nucleotide sequence: TGTGCCAGCAGTGTCCAGCGACTAAGCACAGATACGCAGTATTTT.

The chain couples TRBV20-1 to TRBJ2-7, with 7 bases aligning to TRBD1. The CDR3 sequence is 13 residues long. Trimming cost V 4 bases and J 3 bases; bases outside gene matches: 6. Germline-derived CDR1 and CDR2 are DFQATT and SNEGSKA (reference sequence). The CDR3 bases are TGCAGTGCTATAAACAGGGGCGGCTACGAGCAGTACTTC. The encoded protein is CSAINRGGYEQYF.

The chain is built from TRBV4-1 and TRBJ1-3, with D unclear. CDR1 and CDR2 (germline): MGHRA, YSYEKL. The CDR3 extends over 14 amino acids. V was clipped by 4 bases and J by 3 bases, with 10 bases between them. CDR3 protein: CASSPGLIGNTIYF. In nucleotides, the CDR3 is TGCGCCAGCAGCCCCGGACTGATTGGAAACACCATATATTTT.

The rearrangement links TRBV27 to TRBJ1-1; D remains unclear. V was pared by 4 bases and J by 4 bases, with 10 bases between. Germline V CDR1 and CDR2: MNHEY, SMNVEV (reference sequence). This CDR3 spans 13 amino acids. The CDR3 region has the DNA TGTGCCAGCAGTTCATGGGCGGCCACTGAAGCTTTCTTT. This codes for CASSSWAATEAFF.

In its sample, this clonotype was seen many times. The chain uses TRBV5-6 and TRBJ2-1, with 9 bases aligning to TRBD1. CDR3 length: 16 amino acids. The junction had 5 bases not matched to a gene; V was cut back by 3 bases and J by 1 base. The germline V gene encodes CDR1 SGHDT and CDR2 YYEEEE. The chain's CDR3 is CASSSIQGASYNEQFF. The CDR3 nucleotides are TGTGCCAGCAGCTCGATACAGGGGGCATCCTACAATGAGCAGTTCTTC.

The sample holds many counts of this clonotype. This chain uses TRBV7-2 with TRBJ1-2; D perhaps matches TRBD1 (6 bases). This CDR3 is 15 amino acids long. Germline V lookup: CDR1 SGHTA, CDR2 FQGNSA. The ends were cut back, 2 bases at V and 6 bases at J, with 16 bases in the middle. The CDR3 sequence is CASSLSQGQINGYTF. CDR3 DNA sequence: TGTGCCAGCAGCTTATCACAAGGACAGATTAATGGCTACACCTTC.

This sequence joins TRBV27 and TRBJ2-2; a possible D gene is TRBD1 (6 bases). The V and J ends lost 5 bases and 3 bases respectively, with 19 bases between them. Germline values: CDR1 MNHEY, CDR2 SMNVEV (reference sequence). The CDR3 has 17 amino acids. The CDR3 nucleotides are TGTGCCAGCAGTGTGAAACAGGGTTCTTATTACACCGGGGAGCTGTTTTTT. It is translated as CASSVKQGSYYTGELFF.

This clonotype was detected ten times or more. The chain links TRBV29-1 to TRBJ2-1; weak D call: TRBD1 (5 bases). The CDR3 covers 15 residues. V lost 6 bases and J 4 bases, leaving 19 bases between the germline ends. Germline V gives CDR1 SQVTM, CDR2 ANQGSEA. The CDR3 here is CSVALGQRSYNEQFF. DNA for the CDR3: TGCAGCGTGGCCCTGGGGCAGCGCTCATACAATGAGCAGTTCTTC.

A word on this clonotype: A read error may account for a junction end that differs from germline. V is TRBV29-1 and J is TRBJ1-6; a possible D gene is TRBD1 (5 bases). Germline assignment: CDR1 SQVTM and CDR2 ANQGSEA. The CDR3 has 13 residues. In DNA, the CDR3 is TGTAGCGTTTTGCAGGGACCTAATTCACCCCTCCACTTT. Translation gives CSVLQGPNSPLHF.

This clonotype turned up a few times. V and J are TRBV12-3 or TRBV12-4 and TRBJ1-1; the match to TRBD1 covers 8 bases. The junction had 1 base not matched to a gene; V was cut back by 6 bases and J by 1 base. This CDR3 contains 13 residues. CDR3 residues: CASSRGQNTEAFF. The CDR3 nucleotides read TGTGCCAGCAGCAGGGGGCAGAACACTGAAGCTTTCTTT.

This clonotype was detected only a few times. Here the CDR3 reads CASSLVERSEQFF. In nucleotides, the CDR3 is TGTGCCAGCAGTTTAGTGGAGCGTTCTGAGCAGTTCTTC. V and J are TRBV12-3 or TRBV12-4 and TRBJ2-1, with D hard to call. The CDR3 covers 13 residues. Trimming shortened V by 1 base and J by 9 bases, and 10 bases separated the two germline ends.

The chain couples TRBV10-3 to TRBJ1-5, with unresolved D. Per the germline V gene, CDR1 is ENHRY and CDR2 is SYGVKD. The ends were cut back, 0 bases at V and 0 bases at J, with 6 bases in the middle. This CDR3 is built from 15 residues. CDR3 DNA: TGTGCCATCAGTGAGTCGACTCATAGCAATCAGCCCCAGCATTTT. Its translation: CAISESTHSNQPQHF.

The rearrangement uses TRBV5-6 and TRBJ2-1; 7 nucleotides line up with TRBD2. This CDR3 has 17 residues. With 2 bases clipped from V and 4 bases from J, the junction kept 12 bases outside the gene matches. From germline, CDR1 is SGHDT and CDR2 YYEEEE. CDR3 DNA sequence: TGTGCCAGCAGCTTTATTGCTGCTAGCGGATTTTACAATGAGCAGTTCTTC. Encoded protein: CASSFIAASGFYNEQFF.

V is TRBV29-1 and J is TRBJ2-5; 8 bases map to TRBD1. V lost 5 bases, J lost 4 bases, and 9 bases stayed unmatched. The CDR3 contains 14 residues. The germline CDR1 and CDR2 sequences are SQVTM and ANQGSEA. CDR3 protein: CSVFPQGARETQYF. The CDR3 bases are TGCAGCGTTTTTCCCCAGGGGGCCCGAGAGACCCAGTACTTC.

In this sample, this clonotype turned up a few times. The gene calls are TRBV10-3 and TRBJ2-1; unclear D gene. The V gene lost 8 bases and the J gene lost 6 bases, with 17 bases spanning the gap. CDR3 length equals 14 residues. CDR1 is ENHRY and CDR2 is SYGVKD in the germline V gene. The CDR3 DNA sequence: TGTGCCATCGGGCCTAGTAGGTCAAGCAATGAGCAGTTCTTC. As protein: CAIGPSRSSNEQFF.

The genes are TRBV29-1 and TRBJ1-1; 7 bases map to TRBD1. The CDR3 runs to 12 residues. Germline assignment: CDR1 SQVTM and CDR2 ANQGSEA. Losses at the gene ends were 6 bases for V and 5 bases for J; bases not matched to a gene: 6. The DNA for the CDR3 is TGCAGCGTCCGACAGGGTCAAACTGAAGCTTTCTTT. Translating gives CSVRQGQTEAFF. Full variable domain (rest looked up from reference TRBV29-1 and TRBJ1-1): SAVISQKPSRDICQRGTSLTIQCQVDSQVTMMFWYRQQPGQSLTLIATANQGSEATYESGFVIDKFPISRPNLTFSTLTVSNMSPEDSSIYLCSVRQGQTEAFFGQGTRLTVV.